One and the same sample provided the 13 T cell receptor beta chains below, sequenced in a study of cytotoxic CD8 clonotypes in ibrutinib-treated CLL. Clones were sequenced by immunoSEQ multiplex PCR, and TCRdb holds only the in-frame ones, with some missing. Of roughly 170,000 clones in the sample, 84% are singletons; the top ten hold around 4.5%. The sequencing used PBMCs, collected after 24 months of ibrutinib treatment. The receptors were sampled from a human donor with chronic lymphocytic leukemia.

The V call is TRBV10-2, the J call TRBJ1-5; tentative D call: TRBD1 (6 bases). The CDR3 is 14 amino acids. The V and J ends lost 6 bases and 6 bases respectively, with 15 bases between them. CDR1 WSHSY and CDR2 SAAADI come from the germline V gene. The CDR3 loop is CASSDTGPGQPQHF. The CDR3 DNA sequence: TGCGCCAGCAGCGATACAGGGCCCGGTCAGCCCCAGCATTTT.

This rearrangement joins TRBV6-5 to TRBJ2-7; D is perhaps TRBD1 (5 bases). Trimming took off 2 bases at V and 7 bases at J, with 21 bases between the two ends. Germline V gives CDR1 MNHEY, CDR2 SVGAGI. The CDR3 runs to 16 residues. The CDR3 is CASSYGFNRLQGEQYF. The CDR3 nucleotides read TGTGCCAGCAGTTACGGGTTCAACAGGCTACAAGGAGAGCAGTACTTC.

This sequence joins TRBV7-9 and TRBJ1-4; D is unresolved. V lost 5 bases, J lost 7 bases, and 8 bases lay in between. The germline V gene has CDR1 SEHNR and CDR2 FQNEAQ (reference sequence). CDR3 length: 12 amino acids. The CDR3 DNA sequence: TGTGCCAGCAGCGAACACGGTGAAAAACTGTTTTTT. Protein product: CASSEHGEKLFF.

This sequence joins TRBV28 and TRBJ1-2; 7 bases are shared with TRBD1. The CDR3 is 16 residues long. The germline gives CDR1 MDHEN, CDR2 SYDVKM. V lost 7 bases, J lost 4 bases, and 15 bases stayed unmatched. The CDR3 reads CASTLDRAILGYGYTF. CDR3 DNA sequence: TGTGCCAGCACACTAGACAGGGCGATATTAGGCTATGGCTACACCTTC.

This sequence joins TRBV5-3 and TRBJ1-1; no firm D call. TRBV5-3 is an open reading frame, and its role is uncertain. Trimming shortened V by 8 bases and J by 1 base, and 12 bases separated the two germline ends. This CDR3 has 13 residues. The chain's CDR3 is CASSPRRNTEAFF. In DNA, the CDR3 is TGTGCCAGCAGCCCAAGGAGGAACACTGAAGCTTTCTTT.

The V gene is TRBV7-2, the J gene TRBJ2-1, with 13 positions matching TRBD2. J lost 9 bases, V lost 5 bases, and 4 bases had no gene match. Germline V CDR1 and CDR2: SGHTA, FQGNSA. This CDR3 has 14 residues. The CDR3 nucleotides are TGTGCCAGCAGCCGGACTAGCGGGAGACGTGAGCAGTTCTTC. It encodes CASSRTSGRREQFF.

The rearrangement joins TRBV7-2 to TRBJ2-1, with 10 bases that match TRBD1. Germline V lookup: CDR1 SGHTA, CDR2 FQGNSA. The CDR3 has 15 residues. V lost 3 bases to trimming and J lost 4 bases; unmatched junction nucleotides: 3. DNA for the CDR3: TGTGCCAGCAGCTTGGGACAGGGGTATTACAATGAGCAGTTCTTC. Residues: CASSLGQGYYNEQFF. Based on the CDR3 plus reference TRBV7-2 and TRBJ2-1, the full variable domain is GAGVSQSPSNKVTEKGKDVELRCDPISGHTALYWYRQSLGQGLEFLIYFQGNSAPDKSGLPSDRFSAERTGGSVSTLTIQRTQQEDSAVYLCASSLGQGYYNEQFFGPGTRLTVL.

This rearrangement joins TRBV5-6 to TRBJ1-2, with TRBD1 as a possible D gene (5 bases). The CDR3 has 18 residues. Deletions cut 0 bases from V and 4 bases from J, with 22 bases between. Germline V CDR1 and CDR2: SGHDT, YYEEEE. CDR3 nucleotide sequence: TGTGCCAGCAGCTTGGTCTATATCGGAGGGGTCAGAGTCTATGGCTACACCTTC. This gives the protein CASSLVYIGGVRVYGYTF.

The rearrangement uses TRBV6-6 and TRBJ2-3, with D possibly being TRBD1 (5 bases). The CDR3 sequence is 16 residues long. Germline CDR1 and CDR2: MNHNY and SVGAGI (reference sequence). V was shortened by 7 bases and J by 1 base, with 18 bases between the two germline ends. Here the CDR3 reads CASTPQLGRGTDTQYF. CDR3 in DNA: TGTGCCAGCACCCCCCAGCTGGGCAGGGGCACAGATACGCAGTATTTT.

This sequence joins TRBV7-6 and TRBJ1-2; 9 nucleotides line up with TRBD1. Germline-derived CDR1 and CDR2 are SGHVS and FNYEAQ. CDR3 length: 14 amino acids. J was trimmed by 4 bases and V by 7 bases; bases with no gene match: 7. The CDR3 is CASTARDRVYGYTF. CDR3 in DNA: TGTGCCAGCACCGCCAGGGACAGGGTCTATGGCTACACCTTC.

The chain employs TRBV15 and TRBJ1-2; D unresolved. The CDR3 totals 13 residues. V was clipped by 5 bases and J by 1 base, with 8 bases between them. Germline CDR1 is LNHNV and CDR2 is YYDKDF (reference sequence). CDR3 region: CATSSSNNYGYTF. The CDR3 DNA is TGTGCCACCAGCTCCTCGAATAACTATGGCTACACCTTC.

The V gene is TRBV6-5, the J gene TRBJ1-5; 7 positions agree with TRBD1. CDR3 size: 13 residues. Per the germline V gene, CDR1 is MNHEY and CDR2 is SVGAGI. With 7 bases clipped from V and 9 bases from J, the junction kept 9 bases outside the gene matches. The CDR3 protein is CASKSSGGGPQHF. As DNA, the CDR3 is TGTGCCAGCAAAAGTTCAGGGGGAGGGCCCCAGCATTTT.

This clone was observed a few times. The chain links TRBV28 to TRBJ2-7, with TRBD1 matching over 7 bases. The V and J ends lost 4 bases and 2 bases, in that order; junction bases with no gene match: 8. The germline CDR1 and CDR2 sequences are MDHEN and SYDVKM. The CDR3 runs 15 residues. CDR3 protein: CASSSPGQKTYEQYF. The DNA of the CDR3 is TGTGCCAGCAGTTCGCCGGGACAGAAGACCTACGAGCAGTACTTC.